This TCR beta chain stems from a study of blood T cells in healthy people across ages. A second PCR of roughly 6 to 12 cycles used a sample-barcoded 5' primer and a J-beta primer mix. TCRdb reanalysed the 5' RACE reads using MiXCR and keeps one entry per CDR3 protein. This table has about 900,000 distinct CDR3 sequences, around two thirds appearing once. Ranging in age from about 6 to 90, the donors were healthy Caucasian individuals from Russia. Germline V gene sequence: CDR1 MNHEY, CDR2 SVGEGT. Between the trimmed V and J ends, which lost 6 bases and 11 bases, there was a span of 25 bases. The CDR3 covers 15 residues.

This TCR derives from a man aged 25 to 45 in good health. Sequences were obtained from blood. The chain uses TRBV6-2 or TRBV6-3 and TRBJ2-5; possible D gene TRBD2, 6 bases. Written as DNA, the CDR3 is TGTGCCAGCAGGGATACTAGCCGGGTTATCAATGAGCAGTACTTC. Protein product: CASRDTSRVINEQYF.